This TCR beta chain was sequenced for a study of naive and memory T cell subsets. Study-wide results and limits: Over 85% of naive TCR sequences appeared only once, unlike memory subsets. Naive and memory subsets had different power law exponents for TCR abundance.

V was pared by 2 bases and J by 2 bases, with 22 bases between. This CDR3 contains 20 residues. Germline CDR1 reads MNHEY; CDR2 reads SVGEGT. Two oligonucleotides, mixed equimolar, formed the beta constant-region primer covering TRBC1 and TRBC2. The ligated cDNA underwent four PCR rounds using SP2 and nested alpha and beta constant-region primers. An oligonucleotide with the SP2 primer and a 12-nucleotide UMI was ligated to the cDNA 3' end. TCRdb re-analysed the UMI-ligation and nested PCR reads in MiXCR, keeping a single row per CDR3 protein. In the table there are about 120,000 distinct CDR3 sequences, roughly 36% of which are singletons. Alpha and beta libraries were amplified separately from the second PCR onward. About this clonotype itself: Antigen specificity is unknown.

Sample: central memory CD4+ T cells from blood. This chain links TRBV6-2 or TRBV6-3 with TRBJ2-6, with D perhaps matching TRBD1 (6 bases). The receptor's source is a human donor in good health. The chain's CDR3 is CASSYQGRRGTGPGANVLTF. The CDR3 DNA follows: TGTGCCAGCAGTTACCAGGGACGCAGGGGAACAGGCCCTGGGGCCAACGTCCTGACTTTC.